The source of this TCR beta chain is a study of blood T cell repertoires in COVID-19. The ends were cut back, 3 bases at V and 5 bases at J, with 10 bases in the middle. CDR3 length: 13 residues. Germline V lookup: CDR1 MRHNA, CDR2 SNTAGT. Sequencing was performed with immunoSEQ multiplex PCR; in TCRdb, only in-frame clones are kept and a portion is missing. Here the sample spans tens of thousands of clones, more than 75% being singletons. This clonotype was sampled from a man aged 70 or older with acute or convalescent COVID-19. Source material: peripheral blood. The chain carries TRBV6-4 and TRBJ1-1; D is ambiguous. For the CDR3, the DNA is TGTGCCAGCAGTGAACAGTCTGGAACTGAAGCTTTCTTT. Translation: CASSEQSGTEAFF.